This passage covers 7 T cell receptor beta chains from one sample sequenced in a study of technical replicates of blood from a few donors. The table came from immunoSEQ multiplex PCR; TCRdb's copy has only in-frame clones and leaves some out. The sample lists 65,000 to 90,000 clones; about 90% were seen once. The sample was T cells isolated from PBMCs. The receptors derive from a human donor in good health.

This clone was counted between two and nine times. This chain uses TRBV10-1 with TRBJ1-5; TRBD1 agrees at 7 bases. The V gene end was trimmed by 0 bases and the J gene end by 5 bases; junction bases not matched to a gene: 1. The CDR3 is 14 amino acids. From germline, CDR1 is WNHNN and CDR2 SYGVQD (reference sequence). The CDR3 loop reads CASSESRGDQPQHF. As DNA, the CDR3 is TGCGCCAGCAGTGAGTCCAGGGGGGATCAGCCCCAGCATTTT.

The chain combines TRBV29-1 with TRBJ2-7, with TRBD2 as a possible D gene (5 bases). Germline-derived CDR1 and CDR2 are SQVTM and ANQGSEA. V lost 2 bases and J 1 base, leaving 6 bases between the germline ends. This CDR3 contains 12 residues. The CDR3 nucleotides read TGCAGCGTTGAACGGGATTCCTACGAGCAGTACTTC. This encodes CSVERDSYEQYF.

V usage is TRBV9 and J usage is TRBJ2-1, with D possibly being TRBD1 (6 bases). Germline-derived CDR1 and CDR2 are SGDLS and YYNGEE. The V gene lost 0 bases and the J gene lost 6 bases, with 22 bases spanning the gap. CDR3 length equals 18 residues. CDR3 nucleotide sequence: TGTGCCAGCAGCGTAGAGCTAGCTGTTCACCTGGGGGCCAATGAGCAGTTCTTC. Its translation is CASSVELAVHLGANEQFF. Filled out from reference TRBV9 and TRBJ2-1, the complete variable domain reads DSGVTQTPKHLITATGQRVTLRCSPRSGDLSVYWYQQSLDQGLQFLIQYYNGEERAKGNILERFSAQQFPDLHSELNLSSLELGDSALYFCASSVELAVHLGANEQFFGPGTRLTVL.

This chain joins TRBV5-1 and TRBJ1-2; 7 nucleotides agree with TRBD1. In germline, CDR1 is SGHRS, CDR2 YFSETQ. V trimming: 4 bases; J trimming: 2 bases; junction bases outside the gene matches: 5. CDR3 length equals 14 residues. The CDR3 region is CASSLYRGNYGYTF. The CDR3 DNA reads TGCGCCAGCAGCCTGTACAGGGGAAACTATGGCTACACCTTC. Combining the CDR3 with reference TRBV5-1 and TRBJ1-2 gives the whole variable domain KAGVTQTPRYLIKTRGQQVTLSCSPISGHRSVSWYQQTPGQGLQFLFEYFSETQRNKGNFPGRFSGRQFSNSRSEMNVSTLELGDSALYLCASSLYRGNYGYTFGSGTRLTVV.

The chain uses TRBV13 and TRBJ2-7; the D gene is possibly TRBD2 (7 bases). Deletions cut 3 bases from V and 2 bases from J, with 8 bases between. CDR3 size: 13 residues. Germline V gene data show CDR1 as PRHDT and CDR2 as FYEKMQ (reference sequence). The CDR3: CASSLGGPYEQYF. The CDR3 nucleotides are TGTGCCAGCAGCTTGGGGGGGCCCTACGAGCAGTACTTC.

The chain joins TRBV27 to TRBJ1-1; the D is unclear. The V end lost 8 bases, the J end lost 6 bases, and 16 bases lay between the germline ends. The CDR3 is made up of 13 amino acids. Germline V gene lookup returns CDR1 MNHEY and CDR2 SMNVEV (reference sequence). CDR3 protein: CASGYFLVSEAFF. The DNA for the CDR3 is TGTGCCAGCGGTTACTTTTTAGTATCTGAAGCTTTCTTT.

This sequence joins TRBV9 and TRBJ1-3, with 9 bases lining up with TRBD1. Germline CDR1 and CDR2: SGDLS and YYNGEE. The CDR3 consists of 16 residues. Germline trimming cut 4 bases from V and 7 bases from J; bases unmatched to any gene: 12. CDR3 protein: CASSRSGGQGGNTIYF. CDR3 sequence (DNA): TGTGCCAGCAGCCGATCGGGGGGACAGGGCGGGAACACCATATATTTT.